These T cell receptor beta chains were read from a single sample in a study of technical replicates of blood from a few donors. TCRdb's copy holds only in-frame clones and misses some; the assay was immunoSEQ multiplex PCR. The repertoire holds roughly 80,000 clones, approximately 93% seen once, with 0.2% to 0.25% in the top ten. Sequenced material: T cells isolated from PBMCs. The source of these receptors is a human donor in good health. The CDR3 runs from the conserved cysteine through the conserved F or W. A D gene is named only where the DNA matches it firmly. Expanded clones get a size class; other rows say once, few or many, or leave the size out.

D	V	size	J	CDR3	DNA
TRBD1	TRBV7-9	once	TRBJ2-7	CASSLAGTEVSYEQYF	TGTGCCAGCAGCTTAGCAGGGACAGAAGTCTCCTACGAGCAGTACTTC
TRBD1	TRBV5-1	once	TRBJ1-1	CASSLDRGGGNTEAFF	TGCGCCAGCAGCTTAGACAGGGGAGGAGGAAACACTGAAGCTTTCTTT
.	TRBV7-9	.	TRBJ1-1	CASSPREHTHTEAFF	TGTGCCAGCAGCCCTCGGGAGCACACACACACTGAAGCTTTCTTT
TRBD1	TRBV7-3	.	TRBJ2-7	CASSLTGTGYEQYF	TGTGCCAGCAGCTTGACCGGGACAGGTTACGAGCAGTACTTC
.	TRBV9	once	TRBJ2-3	CASSGGLTPDTQYF	TGTGCCAGCAGCGGCGGACTAACCCCAGATACGCAGTATTTT
TRBD1	TRBV7-9	.	TRBJ2-2	CASSPDPGQGNTGELFF	TGTGCCAGCAGCCCGGACCCGGGACAGGGGAACACCGGGGAGCTGTTTTTT
TRBD2	TRBV6-6	.	TRBJ2-7	CASSYGWSRTGGEQYF	TGTGCCAGCAGTTACGGGTGGTCTAGGACGGGAGGGGAGCAGTACTTC
TRBD1	TRBV27	.	TRBJ1-4	CASSLWQGDEKLFF	TGTGCCAGCAGTTTATGGCAGGGGGATGAAAAACTGTTTTTT
TRBD2	TRBV5-4	.	TRBJ2-3	CASSNYGGRAYDTQYF	TGTGCCAGCAGCAACTATGGCGGGAGGGCCTACGATACGCAGTATTTT
.	TRBV6-6	.	TRBJ1-1	CASSGSGTEAFF	TGTGCCAGTTCAGGGTCGGGTACTGAAGCTTTCTTT
TRBD1	TRBV7-2	.	TRBJ1-2	CASSLMGTGYGYTF	TGTGCCAGCAGCTTAATGGGGACAGGTTATGGCTACACCTTC
.	TRBV11-3	.	TRBJ2-3	CASSYRGTRSTDTQYF	TGTGCCAGCAGCTACCGGGGGACGAGGAGCACAGATACGCAGTATTTT
.	TRBV7-9	.	TRBJ2-7	CASSFPPGYSYEQYF	TGTGCCAGCAGCTTCCCACCGGGATATTCTTACGAGCAGTACTTC
TRBD1	TRBV25-1	.	TRBJ1-6	CASSDRDNSPLHF	TGTGCCAGCTCCGACAGGGATAATTCACCCCTCCACTTT
TRBD1	TRBV11-2	.	TRBJ1-2	CASSLGPTGNNGYTF	TGTGCCAGCAGCCTAGGCCCGACAGGGAATAATGGCTACACCTTC
.	TRBV28	once	TRBJ1-5	CASDSRPGMNQPQHF	TGTGCCAGCGACTCTCGACCAGGGATGAATCAGCCCCAGCATTTT
.	TRBV5-1	.	TRBJ1-1	CATKNTEAFF	TGCGCCACAAAGAACACTGAAGCTTTCTTT
TRBD2	TRBV6-1	few	TRBJ2-1	CATRTSGNEQFF	TGTGCCACGCGGACTAGCGGCAATGAGCAGTTCTTC
.	TRBV27	.	TRBJ1-4	CASRGAGREKLFF	TGTGCCAGCAGGGGGGCAGGGAGAGAAAAACTGTTTTTT
.	TRBV6-1	.	TRBJ2-7	CASSERGSEQYF	TGTGCCAGCAGTGAAAGAGGGTCCGAGCAGTACTTC
.	TRBV30	.	TRBJ2-7	CAWRRGGSYEQYF	TGTGCCTGGAGGCGCGGCGGCTCCTACGAGCAGTACTTC
.	TRBV19	.	TRBJ2-2	CASSISPGELFF	TGTGCCAGTAGTATTAGTCCCGGGGAGCTGTTTTTT
.	TRBV21-1	.	TRBJ2-1	CASSKARRDEQFF	TGTGCCAGCAGCAAAGCCCGACGGGATGAGCAGTTCTTC
.	TRBV7-9	.	TRBJ1-5	CASSFESGQQPQHF	TGTGCCAGCAGCTTCGAGAGTGGACAGCAGCCCCAGCATTTT
TRBD2	TRBV2	.	TRBJ2-7	CASSEGLAGSYEQYF	TGTGCCAGCAGTGAGGGACTAGCGGGAAGCTACGAGCAGTACTTC
TRBD2	TRBV5-1	.	TRBJ2-3	CASSSESSGRRLGNTDTQYF	TGCGCCAGCAGCTCGGAATCTAGCGGGAGACGCCTTGGGAACACAGATACGCAGTATTTT
.	TRBV6-1	.	TRBJ1-3	CASRMSGSSGNTIYF	TGTGCCAGTAGAATGTCAGGGTCCTCTGGAAACACCATATATTTT
.	TRBV27	once	TRBJ1-5	CASSRIQGVDQPQHF	TGTGCCAGCAGTCGGATACAGGGAGTAGATCAGCCCCAGCATTTT
.	TRBV7-8	.	TRBJ1-1	CASSLDERVVGTEAFF	TGTGCCAGCAGCTTAGATGAACGCGTGGTCGGCACTGAAGCTTTCTTT
.	TRBV2	.	TRBJ2-7	CASTPFDRPEYF	TGTGCCAGCACCCCTTTCGACAGGCCGGAGTACTTC